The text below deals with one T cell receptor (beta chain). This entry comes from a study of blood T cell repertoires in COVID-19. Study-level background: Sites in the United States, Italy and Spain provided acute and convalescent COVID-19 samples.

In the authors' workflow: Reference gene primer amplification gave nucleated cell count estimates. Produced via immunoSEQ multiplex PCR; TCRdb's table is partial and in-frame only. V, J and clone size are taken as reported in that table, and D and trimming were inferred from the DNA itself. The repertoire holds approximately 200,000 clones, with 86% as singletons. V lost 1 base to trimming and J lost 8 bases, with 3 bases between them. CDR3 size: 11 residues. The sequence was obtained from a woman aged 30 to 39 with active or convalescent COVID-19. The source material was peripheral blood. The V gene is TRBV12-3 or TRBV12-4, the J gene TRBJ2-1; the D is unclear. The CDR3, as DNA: TGTGCCAGCAGTTTAGTCGATGAGCAGTTCTTC. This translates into CASSLVDEQFF.